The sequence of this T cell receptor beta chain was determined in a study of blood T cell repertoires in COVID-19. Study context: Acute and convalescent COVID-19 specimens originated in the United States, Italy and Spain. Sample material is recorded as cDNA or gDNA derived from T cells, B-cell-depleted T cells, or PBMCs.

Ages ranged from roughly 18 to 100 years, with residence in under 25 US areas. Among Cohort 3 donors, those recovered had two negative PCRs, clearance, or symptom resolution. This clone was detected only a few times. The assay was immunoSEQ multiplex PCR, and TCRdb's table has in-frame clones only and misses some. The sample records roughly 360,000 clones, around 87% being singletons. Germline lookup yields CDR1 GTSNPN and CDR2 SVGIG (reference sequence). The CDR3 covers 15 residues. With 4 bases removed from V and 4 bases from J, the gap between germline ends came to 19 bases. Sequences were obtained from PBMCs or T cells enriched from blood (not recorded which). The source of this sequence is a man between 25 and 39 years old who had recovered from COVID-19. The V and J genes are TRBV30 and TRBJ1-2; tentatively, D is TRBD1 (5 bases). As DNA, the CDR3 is TGTGCCTGGATGGGGGAGGCGGGAGGCGGCTATGGCTACACCTTC. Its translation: CAWMGEAGGGYGYTF.